This is a list of T cell receptor beta chains from one sample in a study of regulatory T cells in long-lasting Graves disease. TCRdb processed the multiplex PCR reads anew with MiXCR; each CDR3 protein has one entry. This repertoire shows a few hundred thousand distinct CDR3 sequences, about a fifth found once; its top ten account for roughly 7%. This specimen consisted of peripheral blood mononuclear cells (PBMCs), obtained when the disease was refractory, from a patient treated with antithyroid drugs. Source of these receptors: a female donor with Graves disease. CDR3s include the opening cysteine and the closing phenylalanine or tryptophan. D genes are given only for firm matches. Clone size appears in some rows only: once, few, many, or a class for an expanded clone.

j_call v_call clone_size d_call cdr3_aa cdr3_nt
TRBJ2-4 TRBV13 many TRBD1 CASSSGTGFKNIQYF TGTGCCAGCAGCTCCGGGACAGGGTTCAAAAACATTCAGTACTTC
TRBJ2-3 TRBV12-3/TRBV12-4 few - CASSPRAASTDTQYF TGTGCCAGCAGCCCCAGAGCAGCTAGCACAGATACGCAGTATTTT
TRBJ2-4 TRBV29-1 few - CSVVQGGIQYF TGCAGCGTTGTGCAGGGAGGCATTCAGTACTTC
TRBJ1-5 TRBV5-1 - - CASSFSPGGKQPQHF TGCGCCAGCAGCTTCTCTCCGGGGGGTAAACAGCCCCAGCATTTT
TRBJ2-5 TRBV20-1 many TRBD2 CSAWKREGGETQYF TGCAGTGCTTGGAAGCGGGAGGGTGGTGAGACCCAGTACTTC
TRBJ2-4 TRBV11-2 many - CASSSTPRVSKNIQYF TGTGCCAGCAGTTCGACGCCTAGAGTCTCCAAAAACATTCAGTACTTC
TRBJ1-2 TRBV24-1 few - CATSDPGRYGYTF TGTGCCACCTCAGATCCGGGACGCTATGGCTACACCTTC
TRBJ1-1 TRBV5-1 - TRBD1 CASSGREGATNTEAFF TGCGCCAGCAGCGGGAGGGAGGGGGCGACGAACACTGAAGCTTTCTTT
TRBJ2-7 TRBV11-2 many - CASSLDPHEQYF TGTGCCAGCAGCTTAGATCCCCACGAGCAGTACTTC
TRBJ2-7 TRBV11-2 many TRBD1 CASTLPGQDEQYF TGTGCCAGCACCCTTCCGGGACAGGACGAGCAGTACTTC
TRBJ2-7 TRBV7-2 many - CASSLAASEQYF TGTGCCAGCAGCTTAGCAGCTAGCGAGCAGTACTTC
TRBJ2-1 TRBV18 - - CASSPRGDHNEQFF TGTGCCAGCTCACCGAGGGGGGACCACAATGAGCAGTTCTTC
TRBJ2-7 TRBV2 - TRBD1 CASSEGYRGFYEQYF TGTGCCAGCAGTGAAGGGTACAGGGGTTTCTACGAGCAGTACTTC
TRBJ2-4 TRBV20-1 few - CSAREGTYKNIQYF TGCAGTGCTAGAGAGGGGACCTATAAAAACATTCAGTACTTC
TRBJ2-3 TRBV12-3/TRBV12-4 - - CASSFKAITDTQYF TGTGCCAGCAGTTTCAAGGCTATCACAGATACGCAGTATTTT
TRBJ1-2 TRBV6-1 few - CASGTVHGYTF TGTGCCAGTGGGACGGTCCATGGCTACACCTTC
TRBJ2-5 TRBV14 many - CASSQGWREETQYF TGTGCCAGCAGCCAGGGGTGGAGGGAAGAGACCCAGTACTTC
TRBJ2-3 TRBV7-2 - TRBD2 CASSRGLAGADTQYF TGTGCCAGCAGCCGAGGACTAGCGGGGGCAGATACGCAGTATTTT
TRBJ1-5 TRBV7-2 - TRBD1 CASSPGQPYQPQHF TGTGCCAGCAGCCCGGGACAGCCTTATCAGCCCCAGCATTTT
TRBJ1-2 TRBV29-1 - - CSVEGGYTF TGCAGCGTTGAAGGGGGCTACACCTTC
TRBJ1-2 TRBV28 many - CASTVASNGYTF TGTGCCAGCACTGTGGCGTCTAATGGCTACACCTTC
TRBJ1-4 TRBV11-2 few - CASSPGPGFNEKLFF TGTGCCAGCAGCCCAGGGCCGGGGTTCAATGAAAAACTGTTTTTT
TRBJ1-2 TRBV6-1 many TRBD1 CASRLTGAEYYGYTF TGTGCCAGCAGGCTAACAGGGGCGGAGTACTATGGCTACACCTTC
TRBJ2-5 TRBV15 many - CATSRELAPQETQYF TGTGCCACCAGCAGAGAACTAGCTCCACAAGAGACCCAGTACTTC
TRBJ1-1 TRBV28 many TRBD1 CASSFQGGWNTEAFF TGTGCCAGCAGTTTCCAGGGGGGATGGAACACTGAAGCTTTCTTT
TRBJ1-5 TRBV7-8 many - CASSLFAGNQPQHF TGTGCCAGCAGCTTATTCGCGGGCAATCAGCCCCAGCATTTT
TRBJ1-1 TRBV7-2 many - CASSSPLRVVRTEAFF TGTGCCAGCAGCTCCCCTTTGAGGGTTGTACGCACTGAAGCTTTCTTT
TRBJ1-1 TRBV12-5 - - CASGLEGVNTEAFF TGTGCTAGTGGTTTGGAAGGGGTGAACACTGAAGCTTTCTTT
TRBJ1-5 TRBV4-2 - - CASSRSVDQPQHF TGTGCCAGCAGCCGCTCGGTCGATCAGCCCCAGCATTTT
TRBJ1-5 TRBV6-2/TRBV6-3 - - CASSERTGPNQPQHF TGTGCCAGCAGTGAGCGCACAGGCCCCAATCAGCCCCAGCATTTT
TRBJ2-7 TRBV6-1 many - CASSGTVPYEQYF TGTGCCAGCAGCGGGACTGTGCCCTACGAGCAGTACTTC
TRBJ2-5 TRBV28 many - CASSLSPGAQETQYF TGTGCCAGCAGTTTATCCCCGGGAGCACAAGAGACCCAGTACTTC
TRBJ1-6 TRBV28 - - CASKGGRTEPADSPLHF TGTGCCAGCAAGGGGGGGAGGACGGAACCCGCAGATTCACCCCTCCACTTT
TRBJ1-2 TRBV29-1 - - CSVVGNSYGYTF TGCAGCGTTGTGGGGAACAGCTATGGCTACACCTTC
TRBJ2-5 TRBV29-1 - TRBD2 CSVEEWGLAGGRDF TGCAGCGTTGAAGAGTGGGGACTAGCGGGAGGGCGAGACTTC
TRBJ1-6 TRBV9 many TRBD1 CASSATGTGNTPLHF TGTGCCAGCAGCGCAACCGGGACAGGCAATACACCCCTCCACTTT
TRBJ1-5 TRBV24-1 - - CATSDLGGGGFKPQHF TGTGCCACCAGTGATTTAGGGGGGGGGGGGTTCAAGCCCCAGCATTTT
TRBJ1-1 TRBV29-1 - - CSVAAQGYTEAFF TGCAGCGTCGCCGCGCAGGGGTACACTGAAGCTTTCTTT
TRBJ2-7 TRBV7-9 many TRBD2 CASSSSYTSGVTYEQYF TGTGCCAGCAGCTCAAGCTACACTAGCGGGGTTACCTACGAGCAGTACTTC
TRBJ1-5 TRBV4-1 many - CASSPGITGQPQHF TGCGCCAGCAGCCCAGGGATCACGGGGCAGCCCCAGCATTTT
TRBJ2-2 TRBV14 few - CASSQEYPGITGELFF TGTGCCAGCAGCCAAGAATATCCGGGGATCACCGGGGAGCTGTTTTTT
TRBJ2-7 TRBV11-3 many TRBD2 CASSSTRGGDNEQYF TGTGCCAGCAGCTCCACTCGGGGGGGGGACAACGAGCAGTACTTC
TRBJ1-2 TRBV9 many TRBD1 CASSITGDGYTF TGTGCCAGCAGCATAACAGGGGACGGCTACACCTTC
TRBJ2-5 TRBV25-1 few - CASGQYQETQYF TGTGCCAGCGGACAGTACCAAGAGACCCAGTACTTC
TRBJ2-2 TRBV29-1 - - CSVEPLTQTTGELFF TGCAGCGTCGAACCTTTGACACAAACCACCGGGGAGCTGTTTTTT